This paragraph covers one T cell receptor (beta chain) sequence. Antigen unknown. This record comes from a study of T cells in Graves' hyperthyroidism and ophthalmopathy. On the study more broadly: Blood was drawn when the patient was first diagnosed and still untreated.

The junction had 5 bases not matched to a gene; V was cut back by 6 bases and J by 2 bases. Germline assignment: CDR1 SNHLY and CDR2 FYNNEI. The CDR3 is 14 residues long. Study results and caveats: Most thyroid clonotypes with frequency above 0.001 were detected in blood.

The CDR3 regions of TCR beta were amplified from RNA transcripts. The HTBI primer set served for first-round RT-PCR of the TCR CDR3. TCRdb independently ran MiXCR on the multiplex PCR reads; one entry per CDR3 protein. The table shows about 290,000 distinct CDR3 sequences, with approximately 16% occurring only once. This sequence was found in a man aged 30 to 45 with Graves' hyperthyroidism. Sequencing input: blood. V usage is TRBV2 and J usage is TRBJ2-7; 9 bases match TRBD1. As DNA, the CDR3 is TGTGCCAGCAGCGAAACAGGGGGCGCCTACGAGCAGTACTTC. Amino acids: CASSETGGAYEQYF.